This TCR beta chain was obtained from a study of early stage breast cancer tumors. At the level of the study: Samples were sequenced at about 9.9-fold average coverage.

Sequenced by immunoSEQ multiplex PCR; TCRdb stores in-frame clones only, minus some. The data show approximately 30,000 clones, around 50% seen once. As regards this clone: What it binds is unknown.

Notes on the study in general: Blood repertoires resembled normal breast more than tumor.

V was trimmed by 2 bases and J by 2 bases, leaving 10 bases between them. CDR3 length: 14 residues. CDR1 and CDR2 (germline): MDHEN, SYDVKM. The sequenced sample was breast tumor tissue. This sequence joins TRBV28 and TRBJ2-7; unclear D gene. The source of this sequence is a person in their fifties with breast cancer. The DNA for the CDR3 is TGTGCCAGCAGTTTAATGTTAGGCACCTACGAGCAGTACTTC. Amino acids: CASSLMLGTYEQYF.